This entry lists 9 T cell receptor beta chains sequenced from one sample in a study of cytomegalovirus exposure and HLA in healthy donors. PCR employed 60 Vbeta and 13 Jbeta primers. Assay: immunoSEQ multiplex PCR; the TCRdb copy retains only in-frame clones and omits some. The sample has around 93,000 clones; 65% to 85% are singletons. The source material was PBMCs. Every receptor here comes from a man over 45 in good health and CMV-seronegative.

Written as DNA, the CDR3 is TGTGCCAGCAGTTACTCGGGAGGGCCTAGCAATCAGCCCCAGCATTTT. This translates into CASSYSGGPSNQPQHF. The rearrangement uses TRBV6-5 and TRBJ1-5; unclear D gene. The CDR3 has 16 residues. Germline V lookup: CDR1 MNHEY, CDR2 SVGAGI. V was pared by 0 bases and J by 0 bases, with 9 bases between.

This clone appeared a single time. The V and J genes are TRBV4-1 and TRBJ1-5, with D possibly being TRBD1 (6 bases). The CDR3 spans 13 residues. Germline CDR1 is MGHRA and CDR2 is YSYEKL. V lost 4 bases to trimming and J lost 5 bases, with 9 bases between them. The CDR3 spells CASSRGPDQPQHF. DNA of the CDR3: TGCGCCAGCAGCCGGGGGCCGGATCAGCCCCAGCATTTT.

The chain has TRBV6-1 and TRBJ2-1, with 14 bases aligning to TRBD2. V dropped 6 bases and J dropped 8; count of bases not matched to a gene: 6. This CDR3 is 15 amino acids long. Per the germline V gene, CDR1 is MNHNS and CDR2 is SASEGT. The CDR3 spells CASSAGTSGSDEQFF. The CDR3, as DNA: TGTGCCAGCAGCGCCGGGACTAGCGGGAGCGATGAGCAGTTCTTC.

This chain joins TRBV18 and TRBJ1-1; 7 positions match TRBD1. Trimming removed 3 bases from V and 1 base from J; junction bases left unmatched: 5. The CDR3 has 15 amino acids. Germline V gene data show CDR1 as KGHSH and CDR2 as LQKENI. CDR3 in amino acids: CASSPMTGWNTEAFF. Written as DNA, the CDR3 is TGTGCCAGCTCACCCATGACAGGGTGGAACACTGAAGCTTTCTTT.

V is TRBV19 and J is TRBJ2-3, with TRBD1 identical over 7 bases. Germline CDR1 and CDR2: LNHDA and SQIVND (reference sequence). CDR3 length: 15 amino acids. With V trimmed by 6 bases and J by 0 bases, 6 bases remained unmatched. The CDR3 bases are TGTGCCAGTAGGTTACAGGGGCTCAGCACAGATACGCAGTATTTT. It encodes CASRLQGLSTDTQYF.

V is TRBV27 and J is TRBJ2-5, with D possibly being TRBD2 (5 bases). The CDR3 loop spans 14 amino acids. The germline V gene encodes CDR1 MNHEY and CDR2 SMNVEV (reference sequence). Trimming removed 2 bases from V and 3 bases from J, with 10 bases in between. The CDR3 here is CASSLGSPKETQYF. The CDR3 DNA sequence: TGTGCCAGCAGTTTAGGGAGTCCGAAAGAGACCCAGTACTTC.

V and J are TRBV30 and TRBJ1-4; possible D gene TRBD1, 5 bases. Germline-derived CDR1 and CDR2 are GTSNPN and SVGIG (reference sequence). The V gene lost 3 bases and the J gene lost 9 bases, with 23 bases spanning the gap. The CDR3 has 16 amino acids. The CDR3 reads CAWSGGEWVGRQKLFF. The CDR3, as DNA: TGTGCCTGGAGCGGGGGAGAATGGGTTGGGAGGCAAAAACTGTTTTTT.

This chain uses TRBV5-1 with TRBJ2-1; 9 positions agree with TRBD2. V gave up 0 bases and J gave up 7 bases; unmatched junction bases: 11. CDR3 length: 17 amino acids. Germline lookup yields CDR1 SGHRS and CDR2 YFSETQ. The CDR3 DNA follows: TGCGCCAGCAGCTTGGATGGGACTAGCCCGTTCGGTAATGAGCAGTTCTTC. Translating it yields CASSLDGTSPFGNEQFF.

This clone was picked up a small number of times. The chain has TRBV10-3 and TRBJ2-6; TRBD1 matches 9 bases. This CDR3 has 17 residues. J lost 2 bases, V lost 6 bases, and 8 bases had no gene match. Germline CDR1 ENHRY, CDR2 SYGVKD. CDR3: CAIRPGTGTTGANVLTF. The CDR3 nucleotides are TGTGCCATCAGGCCGGGGACAGGGACGACTGGGGCCAACGTCCTGACTTTC.